The source of this TCR beta chain is a study of shared clonotypes between healthy human individuals. Background on the study: Each donor's CD4 naive and CD4 memory cells filled three plates apiece, CD8 naive two, and CD8 memory one.

The split of CD4+ cells yielded CD45RA+ naive and CD45RA-negative memory subsets. The method was immunoSEQ multiplex PCR; TCRdb's version includes in-frame clones alone and lacks a portion of them. This sample has 150,000 to 200,000 clones, with about 93% found just once. Looked up from germline, CDR1 is MDHEN and CDR2 is SYDVKM. The CDR3 spans 12 residues. V lost 2 bases and J lost 11, with 12 bases in between. The TCR was taken from a woman aged 30 to 39 in good health. Material: naive CD4+ T cells sorted from blood. Specified subset: CD45RA+ positively selected. The chain recombines TRBV28 with TRBJ1-1; D is unresolved. The CDR3 coding sequence is TGTGCCAGCAGTTTACGACCCTCTAGGGCTTTCTTT. This encodes CASSLRPSRAFF.